The 11 T cell receptor beta chains reported below all come from one sample, sequenced in a study of response to subunit inactivated influenza vaccine. Each CDR3 protein is one row after TCRdb ran MiXCR on the RT-PCR reads. The sample lists about 620,000 distinct CDR3 sequences, about an eighth occurring once. The sample was PBMCs from blood, taken on the day of vaccination. Source of these receptors: a man aged 45-65 years who received an inactivated influenza vaccine.

This clonotype showed up just a few times. The chain recombines TRBV20-1 with TRBJ2-7; the match to TRBD2 covers 8 bases. Trimming removed 4 bases from V and 3 bases from J; junction bases left unmatched: 8. This CDR3 has 14 amino acids. Germline CDR1 reads DFQATT; CDR2 reads SNEGSKA (reference sequence). The CDR3 here is CSANTGTSFYEQYF. In nucleotides, the CDR3 is TGCAGTGCTAATACCGGGACTAGTTTCTACGAGCAGTACTTC.

The chain joins TRBV6-1 to TRBJ1-6; D is ambiguous. Per the germline V gene, CDR1 is MNHNS and CDR2 is SASEGT. The length of the CDR3 is 12 residues. V lost 5 bases, J lost 3 bases, and 2 bases lay in between. The CDR3 region has the DNA TGTGCCAGCAGTATCTATAATTCACCCCTCCACTTT. It yields the protein CASSIYNSPLHF.

The table lists this clonotype with many counts. The gene calls are TRBV7-2 and TRBJ2-3, with 8 bases that match TRBD2. The V gene's germline CDR1 is SGHTA and CDR2 FQGNSA. The V segment lost 1 base and the J segment 0 bases; nucleotides outside the gene matches: 3. CDR3 length: 16 residues. The CDR3 here is CASSLGPGGSTDTQYF. The CDR3 coding sequence is TGTGCCAGCAGCTTAGGCCCGGGAGGGAGCACAGATACGCAGTATTTT.

This clonotype was observed a few times. The gene calls are TRBV10-3 and TRBJ2-5, with 13 bases lining up with TRBD2. With V trimmed by 4 bases and J by 9 bases, 5 bases remained unmatched. Per germline, CDR1 ENHRY and CDR2 SYGVKD. The CDR3 totals 14 residues. In DNA, the CDR3 is TGTGCCATCAGTGGGACTAGCGGGGGAGTGCCCCAGTACTTC. Translation gives CAISGTSGGVPQYF.

V gene TRBV12-3 or TRBV12-4 combines with J gene TRBJ2-5, with D possibly matching TRBD2 (5 bases). Deletions cut 6 bases from V and 7 bases from J, with 12 bases between. This CDR3 spans 12 amino acids. The CDR3 reads CASRFTRGTQYF. The DNA for the CDR3 is TGTGCCAGCAGATTCACCCGGGGGACCCAGTACTTC.

J is TRBJ1-6 and V is TRBV20-1; TRBD1 might be the D (5 bases). V lost 5 bases to trimming and J lost 8 bases, with 10 bases between them. Germline V CDR1 and CDR2: DFQATT, SNEGSKA (reference sequence). The CDR3 runs 12 residues. The DNA of the CDR3 is TGCAGTGCTGACAGTGCCTATTCACCCCTCCACTTT. Protein product: CSADSAYSPLHF.

In its sample, this clonotype was seen a few times. This chain joins TRBV4-3 and TRBJ2-3; tentative D call: TRBD2 (5 bases). The CDR3 extends over 14 amino acids. Germline lookup yields CDR1 LGHNA and CDR2 YSLEER. V lost 0 bases, J lost 10 bases, and 14 bases lay in between. The CDR3 bases are TGCGCCAGCAGCCAAGATGTGGGCGGGCGTGCGCAGTATTTT. It codes for CASSQDVGGRAQYF.

This clonotype came up many times. The chain couples TRBV12-5 to TRBJ2-2; D is possibly TRBD1 (7 bases). V lost 1 base, J lost 5 bases, and 17 bases lay in between. The CDR3 contains 17 residues. Germline V gives CDR1 LGHNT, CDR2 FRNRAP. As DNA, the CDR3 is TGTGCTAGTGGTTTGGGACCGACAGGGAGGAGAACCGGGGAGCTGTTTTTT. It translates to CASGLGPTGRRTGELFF. Full variable domain (remainder filled in from reference TRBV12-5 and TRBJ2-2): DARVTQTPRHKVTEMGQEVTMRCQPILGHNTVFWYRQTMMQGLELLAYFRNRAPLDDSGMPKDRFSAEMPDATLATLKIQPSEPRDSAVYFCASGLGPTGRRTGELFFGEGSRLTVL.

The chain has TRBV5-5 and TRBJ2-5, with 7 bases aligning to TRBD2. The germline gives CDR1 SGHKS, CDR2 YYEKEE (reference sequence). This CDR3 comprises 16 residues. V gave up 4 bases and J gave up 0 bases; unmatched junction bases: 9. This CDR3 reads CASSRSGTTYQETQYF. The DNA of the CDR3 is TGTGCCAGCAGCCGCTCCGGGACTACTTACCAAGAGACCCAGTACTTC.

This chain connects TRBV5-1 to TRBJ2-3; 9 positions agree with TRBD1. This CDR3 is 15 amino acids long. Germline V lookup: CDR1 SGHRS, CDR2 YFSETQ. V lost 6 bases and J lost 0; bases outside the gene matches: 5. CDR3: CASNRDRGSTDTQYF. CDR3 nucleotides: TGCGCCAGCAACCGAGACAGGGGGAGCACAGATACGCAGTATTTT.

V is TRBV4-1 and J is TRBJ2-1; D unresolved. Germline V gene lookup returns CDR1 MGHRA and CDR2 YSYEKL. There are 13 residues in the CDR3. V shed 2 bases and J shed 12 bases, with 14 bases lying between them. The chain's CDR3 is CASSQIIDTMQFF. For the CDR3, the DNA is TGCGCCAGCAGCCAAATCATCGACACTATGCAGTTCTTC.